This T cell receptor beta chain was documented in a study of blood T cell repertoires in COVID-19. As for the study in general: Specimens from acute and convalescent COVID-19 originated in the United States, Italy and Spain. T cells, B-cell-depleted T cells, or PBMCs provided the cDNA or gDNA that served as material.

In the original processing: Amplifying reference gene primers gave estimates of nucleated cell counts. TCRdb keeps only in-frame clones here, not all; method: immunoSEQ multiplex PCR. The V and J calls and the clone size are those of that table, but D and trimming were determined from the DNA. The sample records a few hundred thousand clones, around 84% being singletons. The sequenced sample was peripheral blood. The receptor was isolated from a woman aged 40-49 years who had recovered from COVID-19.

CDR3 coding DNA: TGTGCCAGCAGCTTAGGACAGGGAATAATTGGCTACACCTTC. Translation: CASSLGQGIIGYTF. The genes are TRBV13 and TRBJ1-2; perhaps TRBD1 as D (6 bases). The CDR3 is 14 residues long. Trimming left V 0 bases short and J 7 bases short, with 12 bases between. Germline V gene sequence: CDR1 PRHDT, CDR2 FYEKMQ (reference sequence). Using reference TRBV13 and TRBJ1-2 for the parts outside the CDR3, the full variable domain is AAGVIQSPRHLIKEKRETATLKCYPIPRHDTVYWYQQGPGQDPQFLISFYEKMQSDKGSIPDRFSAQQFSDYHSELNMSSLELGDSALYFCASSLGQGIIGYTFGSGTRLTVV.